These 17 T cell receptor beta chains were sequenced from one sample in a study of T cell clones after liver transplantation. Assay: immunoSEQ multiplex PCR; the TCRdb copy retains only in-frame clones and omits some. The sample has tens of thousands of clones; approximately 80% are singletons. This material consisted of CD4+ T cells from blood, taken 12 months after liver transplant. Receptor source: a human patient who received a liver transplant. Some of the T cells may derive from the graft donor.

This clone appeared a single time. The chain combines TRBV28 with TRBJ1-1; a weak D match, TRBD1 (6 bases). The CDR3 is made up of 12 amino acids. Trimming pared 4 bases from V and 7 bases from J, leaving 10 bases between. Per the germline V gene, CDR1 is MDHEN and CDR2 is SYDVKM. CDR3 DNA: TGTGCCAGCAGTTACCTGGACAGTGAAGCTTTCTTT. Translation: CASSYLDSEAFF.

V is TRBV18 and J is TRBJ2-1; 9 bases align to TRBD1. CDR3 length: 18 amino acids. The V and J ends lost 0 bases and 3 bases, in that order; junction bases with no gene match: 9. The germline CDR1 and CDR2 sequences are KGHSH and LQKENI. The CDR3 loop is CASSPPWGTGQGYNEQFF. The DNA of the CDR3 is TGTGCCAGCTCACCACCGTGGGGGACAGGGCAAGGCTACAATGAGCAGTTCTTC.

The table lists this clone with a count of one. The chain joins TRBV5-6 to TRBJ1-1; TRBD1 might be the D (6 bases). The germline V and J ends were trimmed by 6 bases and 1 base, with 22 bases remaining between them. Germline values: CDR1 SGHDT, CDR2 YYEEEE. This CDR3 spans 17 amino acids. The CDR3 loop reads CASTIVGGQAKNTEAFF. The CDR3 coding sequence is TGTGCCAGCACCATCGTGGGGGGGCAGGCAAAGAACACTGAAGCTTTCTTT.

In its sample, this clone was seen once. CDR3: CASSLGWGTGELFF. In DNA form, the CDR3 reads TGTGCCAGCAGCTTAGGTTGGGGCACCGGGGAGCTGTTTTTT. The chain is built from TRBV7-9 and TRBJ2-2; D is unresolved. This CDR3 region has 14 residues. Germline-derived CDR1 and CDR2 are SEHNR and FQNEAQ (reference sequence). V was clipped by 1 base and J by 4 bases, with 7 bases between them.

This CDR3 is CASSRRGETQYF. DNA of the CDR3: TGTGCCAGCTCACGCAGAGGAGAGACCCAGTACTTC. This rearrangement joins TRBV18 to TRBJ2-5; no firm D call. CDR1 KGHSH and CDR2 LQKENI come from the germline V gene. CDR3 size: 12 residues. With 4 bases removed from V and 4 bases from J, the gap between germline ends came to 7 bases.

The chain uses TRBV29-1 and TRBJ2-2; the D gene is possibly TRBD1 (5 bases). CDR1 and CDR2 from the germline V gene are SQVTM and ANQGSEA. V was trimmed by 4 bases and J by 1 base, leaving 10 bases between them. The CDR3 is made up of 14 amino acids. The CDR3 loop is CSVAADRNTGELFF. The DNA of the CDR3 is TGCAGCGTTGCCGCAGACAGGAACACCGGGGAGCTGTTTTTT.

The rearrangement links TRBV6-4 to TRBJ1-1, with D tentatively TRBD1 (5 bases). Germline V gene lookup returns CDR1 MRHNA and CDR2 SNTAGT. The V end was cut by 6 bases, the J end by 1 base, with 9 bases between. The CDR3 has 13 amino acids. The CDR3 loop is CASRFDRNTEAFF. As DNA, the CDR3 is TGTGCCAGCAGATTCGACAGGAACACTGAAGCTTTCTTT.

The rearrangement joins TRBV4-1 to TRBJ1-3; D is unclear. The V end was cut by 4 bases, the J end by 0 bases, with 10 bases between. This CDR3 has 15 residues. CDR1 MGHRA and CDR2 YSYEKL come from the germline V gene. The DNA for the CDR3 is TGCGCCAGCAGCCTCTGGCAGACCTCTGGAAACACCATATATTTT. Protein sequence: CASSLWQTSGNTIYF.

The rearrangement joins TRBV4-1 to TRBJ1-5; D uncertain. The CDR3 spans 12 residues. The germline CDR1 and CDR2 sequences are MGHRA and YSYEKL. V was pared by 4 bases and J by 9 bases, with 10 bases between. CDR3 nucleotides: TGCGCCAGCAGCCGGGCCGGTGGGCCCCAGCATTTT. Protein product: CASSRAGGPQHF.

In its sample, this clone was seen once. The rearrangement uses TRBV15 and TRBJ2-1, with TRBD1 as a possible D gene (5 bases). CDR3 length equals 16 residues. CDR1 is LNHNV, CDR2 YYDKDF, per germline (reference sequence). The V end was cut by 3 bases, the J end by 0 bases, with 12 bases between. CDR3 DNA sequence: TGTGCCACCAGCAGCAGGGTGGCCAACTCCTACAATGAGCAGTTCTTC. Amino acids: CATSSRVANSYNEQFF.

This clone turned up a few times. The chain couples TRBV5-6 to TRBJ1-1; TRBD1 is a possible D gene (5 bases). The germline gives CDR1 SGHDT, CDR2 YYEEEE. The CDR3 runs to 15 residues. V was pared by 0 bases and J by 5 bases, with 14 bases between. The CDR3 DNA reads TGTGCCAGCAGCTTGGCAGGGTCACCAGGTACTGAAGCTTTCTTT. Amino acid sequence: CASSLAGSPGTEAFF.

V is TRBV9 and J is TRBJ2-3; D is possibly TRBD1 (6 bases). Germline CDR1 is SGDLS and CDR2 is YYNGEE. The CDR3 is 13 residues long. The germline V and J ends were trimmed by 4 bases and 5 bases, with 11 bases remaining between them. The DNA for the CDR3 is TGTGCCAGCAGCCCGATAGGGGGAGATACGCAGTATTTT. Protein sequence: CASSPIGGDTQYF.

V and J are TRBV30 and TRBJ2-3; perhaps D is TRBD1 or TRBD2 (5 bases each). This CDR3 spans 13 amino acids. Germline V gene data show CDR1 as GTSNPN and CDR2 as SVGIG (reference sequence). V was shortened by 4 bases and J by 7 bases, with 15 bases between the two germline ends. The DNA of the CDR3 is TGTGCCTGGAAAGGCAGGGACGGCTATACGCAGTATTTT. Amino acids: CAWKGRDGYTQYF.

CDR3 protein: CASSLILAGGRDTQYF. For the CDR3, the DNA is TGCGCCAGCAGCTTGATACTAGCGGGAGGGCGAGATACGCAGTATTTT. This chain joins TRBV5-1 and TRBJ2-3, with 13 bases that match TRBD2. Germline CDR1 reads SGHRS; CDR2 reads YFSETQ. J gave up 5 bases and V 1 base, and 4 bases lay outside the gene matches. This CDR3 region has 16 residues.

The CDR3 reads CASSMLAVGSYEQYF. For the CDR3, the DNA is TGTGCCAGCAGCATGCTAGCGGTGGGGTCCTACGAGCAGTACTTC. The V gene is TRBV28, the J gene TRBJ2-7, with 7 bases that match TRBD2. This CDR3 has 15 amino acids. Germline assignment: CDR1 MDHEN and CDR2 SYDVKM. After removal of 6 bases from V and 1 base from J, the junction contained 9 bases not matched to a gene.

The chain joins TRBV5-4 to TRBJ1-1, with 7 bases identical to TRBD1. The ends lost 0 bases at V and 5 bases at J; junction bases unmatched: 4. Germline values: CDR1 SGHNT, CDR2 YYREEE (reference sequence). CDR3 length: 14 residues. CDR3 DNA sequence: TGTGCCAGCAGCTTGGACAGGGGAAGGACTGAAGCTTTCTTT. This sequence encodes CASSLDRGRTEAFF.

This sequence joins TRBV27 and TRBJ2-7; 12 bases match TRBD2. This CDR3 comprises 15 residues. Germline V gives CDR1 MNHEY, CDR2 SMNVEV (reference sequence). V trimming: 6 bases; J trimming: 2 bases; junction bases outside the gene matches: 5. Here the CDR3 DNA reads TGTGCCAGCAGAGCGGGACTAGCGGGCGCCTACGAGCAGTACTTC. Protein: CASRAGLAGAYEQYF.